The 13 T cell receptor beta chains in this list originate from one sample, sequenced in a study of blood T cells in healthy people across ages. Sample-barcoded 5' priming and a J-beta primer mix drove a second PCR of roughly 7 to 11 cycles. TCRdb used MiXCR to reprocess the 5' RACE reads, holding one entry per CDR3 protein. The sample carries 250,000 to 300,000 distinct CDR3 sequences, 25% to 30% recorded once. The specimen was blood. The receptors derive from a woman aged 65 to 85 in good health.

The rearrangement uses TRBV4-3 and TRBJ2-4; 10 bases are a match to TRBD2. The CDR3 totals 15 residues. CDR1 is LGHNA and CDR2 is YSLEER in the germline V gene. J lost 6 bases, V lost 1 base, and 3 bases had no gene match. CDR3 protein: CASSQASGSGNIQYF. The CDR3, as DNA: TGCGCCAGCAGCCAAGCTAGCGGGAGTGGAAACATTCAGTACTTC.

V and J are TRBV11-2 and TRBJ2-1, with D unresolved. V gave up 2 bases and J gave up 9 bases, with 8 bases separating them. Per germline, CDR1 SGHAT and CDR2 FQNNGV. The CDR3 is made up of 12 amino acids. The CDR3 protein is CASSLWLGEQFF. For the CDR3, the DNA is TGTGCCAGCAGCTTATGGCTCGGTGAGCAGTTCTTC.

This clonotype turned up a few times. One end of the junction varies from germline; a read error may be responsible. The rearrangement uses TRBV10-3 and TRBJ2-3; 7 bases line up with TRBD2. CDR3 length: 17 residues. The germline gives CDR1 ENHRY, CDR2 SYGVKD. The CDR3 region has the DNA TGTGCCATCAGTGAGTCGGGACTATACCTCCACACATATACGCAGTATTTT. It translates to CAISESGLYLHTYTQYF.

This chain connects TRBV4-1 to TRBJ1-5; no clear D. Between the trimmed V and J ends, which lost 4 bases and 3 bases, there was a span of 19 bases. Per the germline V gene, CDR1 is MGHRA and CDR2 is YSYEKL. The CDR3 extends over 17 amino acids. The CDR3 coding sequence is TGCGCCAGCAGCCGATCCACGTCCCCCGAATACAATCAGCCCCAGCATTTT. Translating it yields CASSRSTSPEYNQPQHF.

This sequence joins TRBV2 and TRBJ2-3; D might be TRBD2 (5 bases). The CDR3 runs 14 residues. V dropped 6 bases and J dropped 5 bases, with 15 bases sitting between them. Germline CDR1 reads SNHLY; CDR2 reads FYNNEI. In nucleotides, the CDR3 is TGTGCCAGCAGCGCTAGCAATTTGGTAGATACGCAGTATTTT. The encoded protein is CASSASNLVDTQYF.

In this sample, this clonotype turned up many times. This chain joins TRBV28 and TRBJ1-2; TRBD1 is a possible D gene (6 bases). V lost 4 bases and J lost 7, with 10 bases in between. CDR1 is MDHEN and CDR2 is SYDVKM in the germline V gene. The CDR3 sequence is 12 residues long. Here the CDR3 reads CASSSQGFGYTF. DNA for the CDR3: TGTGCCAGCAGTTCACAGGGTTTTGGCTACACCTTC.

A few counts support this clonotype. V and J are TRBV20-1 and TRBJ2-5; 10 nucleotides match TRBD2. The DNA end is more similar to TRBJ2-7, so the J call may be wrong. CDR1 is DFQATT, CDR2 SNEGSKA, per germline (reference sequence). The CDR3 extends over 14 amino acids. The CDR3 region is CSAERTSGTYEQYF. The DNA for the CDR3 is TGCAGTGCTGAGCGCACTAGCGGGACTTACGAGCAGTACTTC.

The chain is built from TRBV7-2 and TRBJ1-3; no reliable D call. This CDR3 is 15 amino acids long. V was clipped by 2 bases and J by 2 bases, with 10 bases between them. Germline V CDR1 and CDR2: SGHTA, FQGNSA. This CDR3 reads CASSLYGVAGNTIYF. The DNA of the CDR3 is TGTGCCAGCAGCTTATACGGAGTGGCTGGAAACACCATATATTTT.

The chain links TRBV6-6 to TRBJ1-6; D is uncertain. V was shortened by 2 bases and J by 12 bases, with 8 bases between the two germline ends. Germline CDR1 MNHNY, CDR2 SVGAGI (reference sequence). The CDR3 consists of 12 residues. CDR3 loop: CASSYPDEPLHF. The DNA for the CDR3 is TGTGCCAGCAGTTACCCGGACGAACCCCTCCACTTT.

J is TRBJ1-2 and V is TRBV12-3 or TRBV12-4; 7 bases align to TRBD1. The CDR3 sequence is 13 residues long. V gave up 7 bases and J gave up 4 bases; unmatched junction bases: 6. CDR3 protein: CASTGTESYGYTF. For the CDR3, the DNA is TGTGCCAGCACCGGGACAGAGAGCTATGGCTACACCTTC.

This clonotype was seen repeatedly, ten times or more. V is TRBV13 and J is TRBJ2-5; 8 bases match TRBD2. The CDR3 has 15 amino acids. Trimming at V came to 5 bases and at J to 4 bases, leaving 9 bases not matched to a gene. Germline-derived CDR1 and CDR2 are PRHDT and FYEKMQ (reference sequence). The CDR3 region has the DNA TGTGCCAGCAGCCTAGAGCGGGAGCCCCCAGAGACCCAGTACTTC. Its translation: CASSLEREPPETQYF.

The V and J genes are TRBV7-9 and TRBJ1-2; 7 bases are a match to TRBD1. This CDR3 has 13 amino acids. J lost 6 bases, V lost 6 bases, and 7 bases had no gene match. Germline CDR1 is SEHNR and CDR2 is FQNEAQ (reference sequence). The CDR3 loop is CASRAQGRDGYTF. CDR3 bases: TGTGCCAGCAGGGCACAGGGGAGGGATGGCTACACCTTC.

This clonotype was observed a handful of times. The DNA of the CDR3 is TGTGCCAGCTGGGGGGGCACAGACTATGGCTACACCTTC. Its translation is CASWGGTDYGYTF. The chain has TRBV12-3 or TRBV12-4 and TRBJ1-2, with D possibly TRBD1 on 6 matching bases. V lost 8 bases and J 3 bases, leaving 13 bases between the germline ends. This CDR3 is built from 13 residues.